This T cell receptor beta chain was obtained from a study of T cell repertoires in cytomegalovirus infection. On the study more broadly: Public TCR beta signatures marked donors with CMV infection and the matching HLA. Study results and limitations: HLA-C-restricted CMV clonotypes gave the most frequent clonotype in two of eight donors. Cumulative public TCR beta family frequency identified CMV carriers with the relevant HLA.

This CDR3 is 16 amino acids long. V shed 4 bases, J shed 8 bases, and the junction held 10 bases outside the gene matches. CDR1 and CDR2 from the germline V gene are LGHNA and YNFKEQ. In TCRdb, the reads were re-called with MiXCR into one record per CDR3 protein. The data contain approximately 1,000,000 distinct CDR3 sequences, around 30% of them seen just once; the ten biggest clones take up around an eighth. This clonotype appeared a few times. What it binds is unknown. The material sequenced was cultured CD8+ T cells from PBMCs, taken from culture after CMV antigen stimulation. This clonotype was sampled from a human donor in good health (CMV status not recorded). Some clones in this sample may be carry-over from other donors' samples. The chain has TRBV4-2 and TRBJ2-3, with 12 bases identical to TRBD2. CDR3 sequence: CASSPLAGGPSVTQYF. CDR3 DNA: TGTGCCAGCAGCCCCCTAGCGGGGGGGCCCTCCGTTACGCAGTATTTT.